This T cell receptor (beta chain) was documented in a study of T-cell reconstitution after alpha-beta-depleted transplantation in children. Construction of the TCRbeta library involved unique molecular identifiers. TCRdb used MiXCR to reprocess the PCR reads, holding one entry per CDR3 protein. The table records tens of thousands of distinct CDR3 sequences, roughly a tenth of them present only once. This clonotype was counted ten times or more. Per the germline V gene, CDR1 is SGDLS and CDR2 is YYNGEE. Trimming pared 0 bases from V and 6 bases from J, leaving 10 bases between. CDR3 length: 13 residues.

The receptor's source is a human donor who donated a stem cell graft to a child with chronic granulomatous disease. This chain connects TRBV9 to TRBJ2-7; either TRBD1 or TRBD2 may fit D (5 bases each). The specimen comprised PBMCs from the stem cell graft donor, sampled from the stem cell graft. As DNA, the CDR3 is TGTGCCAGCAGCGTAGGGGACGGTTCCGAGCAGTACTTC. Its translation is CASSVGDGSEQYF.